The 12 T cell receptor beta chains below were found in one sample sequenced in a study of Ad26.COV2.S vaccination and SARS-CoV-2 variants. The treatment is: some 20 received Ad26.COV2.S at low or high dose, single or two shots; roughly five received placebo; per-sample allocation not given. Specimen acquisition occurred on day 63 following the initial vaccine or placebo injection. The method was immunoSEQ multiplex PCR; TCRdb's version includes in-frame clones alone and lacks a portion of them. The sample yields roughly 400,000 clones, about nine tenths seen once. Sequenced material: peripheral blood, taken in a trial of Ad26.COV2.S vaccine versus placebo. The receptors come from a person between 18 and 60 years old who received the Ad26.COV2.S COVID-19 vaccine or a placebo.

The chain has TRBV19 and TRBJ1-2; TRBD1 agrees at 10 bases. The CDR3 totals 17 residues. Trimming took 4 bases from V and 2 from J; bases not matched to a gene: 10. Germline CDR1 is LNHDA and CDR2 is SQIVND (reference sequence). The CDR3 loop reads CASSSRQGADHNYGYTF. CDR3 bases: TGTGCCAGTAGTAGCCGACAGGGGGCAGACCACAACTATGGCTACACCTTC.

The V gene is TRBV6-6, the J gene TRBJ1-2; D not certain. Per the germline V gene, CDR1 is MNHNY and CDR2 is SVGAGI (reference sequence). The CDR3 runs 12 residues. Trimming removed 5 bases from V and 0 bases from J, with 4 bases in between. The CDR3 DNA reads as TGTGCCAGCAGTAAAGCTAACTATGGCTACACCTTC. It encodes CASSKANYGYTF.

This clone has a single count. The rearrangement joins TRBV11-2 to TRBJ1-2; 7 bases align to TRBD1. CDR1 and CDR2 from the germline V gene are SGHAT and FQNNGV. V was clipped by 1 base and J by 4 bases; unmatched bases: 6. The CDR3 is 15 residues long. CDR3 in DNA: TGTGCCAGCAGCTTAGGGACAGGAGCCCTCTATGGCTACACCTTC. Translating gives CASSLGTGALYGYTF.

V usage is TRBV28 and J usage is TRBJ2-7, with TRBD2 matching 8 bases. Germline V CDR1 and CDR2: MDHEN, SYDVKM. With V trimmed by 1 base and J by 2 bases, 7 bases remained unmatched. CDR3 length: 16 amino acids. CDR3 in amino acids: CASSLYPSGRTYEQYF. The CDR3 nucleotides read TGTGCCAGCAGTTTATACCCTAGCGGGCGTACCTACGAGCAGTACTTC.

V gene TRBV5-4 combines with J gene TRBJ2-1; D is unresolved. CDR3 length: 12 amino acids. CDR1 and CDR2 from the germline V gene are SGHNT and YYREEE (reference sequence). Trimming removed 0 bases at V and 8 bases at J, with 6 bases between. The CDR3 bases are TGTGCCAGCAGCTTGGCTGAGCATGAGCAGTTCTTC. As protein: CASSLAEHEQFF.

The V and J genes are TRBV5-6 and TRBJ2-7, with 7 bases identical to TRBD2. J gave up 0 bases and V 4 bases, and 4 bases lay outside the gene matches. Per the germline V gene, CDR1 is SGHDT and CDR2 is YYEEEE. The CDR3 consists of 14 residues. The CDR3 region has the DNA TGTGCCAGCAGCGGAGCGGGGAGCTCCTACGAGCAGTACTTC. It translates to CASSGAGSSYEQYF.

The chain is built from TRBV19 and TRBJ2-3; 14 nucleotides agree with TRBD2. The germline V gene encodes CDR1 LNHDA and CDR2 SQIVND (reference sequence). This CDR3 contains 19 residues. V gave up 3 bases and J gave up 1 base; unmatched junction bases: 9. CDR3 residues: CASSMGLAGAPLGTDTQYF. CDR3 DNA: TGTGCCAGTAGTATGGGACTAGCGGGGGCCCCCCTGGGCACAGATACGCAGTATTTT.

The chain has TRBV5-6 and TRBJ1-2, with D maybe TRBD1 (6 bases). With 3 bases removed from V and 3 bases from J, the gap between germline ends came to 15 bases. Germline V gene sequence: CDR1 SGHDT, CDR2 YYEEEE. This CDR3 contains 15 residues. The CDR3 region is CASSSMTGDYYGYTF. The CDR3 DNA reads as TGTGCCAGCAGCTCCATGACAGGCGATTACTATGGCTACACCTTC.

The chain joins TRBV6-5 to TRBJ2-5; possibly TRBD1 for D (5 bases). Germline CDR1 MNHEY, CDR2 SVGAGI. The length of the CDR3 is 15 residues. Trimming pared 5 bases from V and 0 bases from J, leaving 13 bases between. DNA for the CDR3: TGTGCCAGCAGTAACCGACAGATGTACCAAGAGACCCAGTACTTC. The encoded protein is CASSNRQMYQETQYF.

The rearrangement uses TRBV11-2 and TRBJ2-3, with D uncertain. Per the germline V gene, CDR1 is SGHAT and CDR2 is FQNNGV. V lost 1 base, J lost 0 bases, and 8 bases lay in between. The CDR3 loop spans 15 amino acids. The CDR3 protein is CASSLGPSSTDTQYF. CDR3 DNA sequence: TGTGCCAGCAGCTTAGGGCCATCTAGCACAGATACGCAGTATTTT.

The rearrangement uses TRBV7-2 and TRBJ2-7; TRBD2 matches 9 bases. The CDR3 extends over 16 amino acids. The V and J ends lost 5 bases and 6 bases, in that order; junction bases with no gene match: 14. CDR1 and CDR2 from the germline V gene are SGHTA and FQGNSA. CDR3: CASSLGVAGGLGEQYF. DNA for the CDR3: TGTGCCAGCAGCCTAGGGGTTGCGGGGGGGCTCGGCGAGCAGTACTTC.

CDR3 DNA: TGCGCCAGTAGAAGGGCTAGCGGGGGGTACACAGATACGCAGTATTTT. Translation: CASRRASGGYTDTQYF. The chain is built from TRBV5-1 and TRBJ2-3, with 11 bases that match TRBD2. Germline CDR1 and CDR2: SGHRS and YFSETQ. V trimming: 8 bases; J trimming: 2 bases; junction bases outside the gene matches: 10. The length of the CDR3 is 16 residues. The variable domain in full, with the rest retrieved from reference TRBV5-1 and TRBJ2-3, is KAGVTQTPRYLIKTRGQQVTLSCSPISGHRSVSWYQQTPGQGLQFLFEYFSETQRNKGNFPGRFSGRQFSNSRSEMNVSTLELGDSALYLCASRRASGGYTDTQYFGPGTRLTVL.